Described below is a single T cell receptor (beta chain) sequence and its context. Its antigen is currently unknown. This CDR3 has 13 residues. Looked up from germline, CDR1 is MDHEN and CDR2 is SYDVKM. The sample comes from a study of T cells expressing NK-cell markers. Background on the study: HCMV seropositivity marked most of the eight sequenced donors; one was seronegative. Points from the study as a whole: Among CD8+ T cells from six donors, dominant NKG2C+ clonotypes accounted for roughly 1.0-7.0%. Among a handful of donors, these clonotypes also ranked first in the CD3+CD56-NKG2C+ fraction.

TCRdb reprocessed the 5' RACE reads and stores each CDR3 protein as one record, lacking DNA. The sample yields roughly 350,000 distinct CDR3 sequences, of which the top ten take up roughly 5.2%. This TCR was sampled from a man aged 18 to 70 in good health. The rearrangement uses TRBV28 and TRBJ2-7; the D call of TRBD1 rests on TCRdb alone, since no DNA is present to check it. The sample consisted of blood T cells: a sorted CD56 or NKG2C T cell subset, CD4+ or CD8+ T cells, or bulk PBMC T cells (not recorded which). The CDR3 loop is CASSAQGTGEQYF.